This paragraph reports one T cell receptor (beta chain). RNA transcripts gave rise to amplified TCR beta CDR3 regions. The TCR CDR3 was amplified in a first-round RT-PCR using the HTBI primer set. In TCRdb, the multiplex PCR reads were re-called with MiXCR into one record per CDR3 protein. The sample lists roughly 570,000 distinct CDR3 sequences; 35% to 55% were seen once. This sample is drawn from a study of T cells in Graves' hyperthyroidism and ophthalmopathy. Germline loops: CDR1 LNHDA, CDR2 SQIVND (reference sequence). This CDR3 contains 15 residues. The V end lost 4 bases, the J end lost 0 bases, and 10 bases lay between the germline ends.

This chain uses TRBV19 with TRBJ1-5, with D possibly matching TRBD1 (5 bases). The sample taken for sequencing was peripheral blood or thyroid tissue (not recorded which). This clonotype originated in an adult woman with Graves' disease, either hyperthyroidism or ophthalmopathy (not recorded which). CDR3 amino acids: CASSSWTYSNQPQHF. Written as DNA, the CDR3 is TGTGCCAGTAGTAGTTGGACATATAGCAATCAGCCCCAGCATTTT.